This TCR beta chain came from a study of monozygotic twins with cystic fibrosis. Study-level findings and limits: Clonality was generally low (median around 0.009), higher in the most severe patients.

Sequencing used immunoSEQ multiplex PCR; TCRdb keeps in-frame clones, though not all of them. The sample records 30,000 or so clones, approximately 96% being singletons. Comments on this clone: No antigen is known for it.

This CDR3 is built from 16 residues. Trimming at V came to 4 bases and at J to 4 bases, leaving 10 bases not matched to a gene. CDR1 is SGDLS and CDR2 is YYNGEE in the germline V gene. The chain employs TRBV9 and TRBJ2-2, with 7 bases identical to TRBD1. What was sequenced was blood. The sequence was collected from a girl aged 2-10 years with cystic fibrosis. CDR3 sequence (DNA): TGTGCCAGCAGCCCTGACAGGGCACCTGGCACCGGGGAGCTGTTTTTT. It translates to CASSPDRAPGTGELFF.